This T cell receptor (beta chain) was identified in a study of monozygotic twins with cystic fibrosis. Only in-frame clones appear in the TCRdb table, and some are missing; sequencing was by immunoSEQ multiplex PCR. Here the sample spans more than 30,000 clones, roughly 97% being singletons. The sequencing input was blood. The sequence was collected from a girl aged 2 to 9 with cystic fibrosis.

This chain's CDR3 is CASGQGAEQYF. The CDR3 region has the DNA TGTGCCAGCGGGCAGGGGGCCGAGCAGTACTTC. The chain has TRBV9 and TRBJ2-7, with TRBD1 matching over 8 bases. Germline V lookup: CDR1 SGDLS, CDR2 YYNGEE. The CDR3 runs to 11 residues. With 7 bases clipped from V and 6 bases from J, the junction kept 3 bases outside the gene matches. Complete variable domain (other parts from reference TRBV9 and TRBJ2-7): DSGVTQTPKHLITATGQRVTLRCSPRSGDLSVYWYQQSLDQGLQFLIQYYNGEERAKGNILERFSAQQFPDLHSELNLSSLELGDSALYFCASGQGAEQYFGPGTRLTVT.